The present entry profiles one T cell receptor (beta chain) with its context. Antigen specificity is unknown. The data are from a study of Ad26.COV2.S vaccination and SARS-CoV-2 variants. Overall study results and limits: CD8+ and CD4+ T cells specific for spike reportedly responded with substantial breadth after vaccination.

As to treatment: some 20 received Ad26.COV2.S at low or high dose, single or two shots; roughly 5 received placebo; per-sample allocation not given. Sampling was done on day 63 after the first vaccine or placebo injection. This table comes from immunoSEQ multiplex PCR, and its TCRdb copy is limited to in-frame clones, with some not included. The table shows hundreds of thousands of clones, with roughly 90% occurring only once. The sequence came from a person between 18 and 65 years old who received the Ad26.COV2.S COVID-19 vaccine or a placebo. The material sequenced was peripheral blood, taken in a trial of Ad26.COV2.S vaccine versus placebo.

This CDR3 is CASSPPGTGSYEQYF. DNA of the CDR3: TGTGCCAGCTCACCCCCCGGGACAGGCTCCTACGAGCAGTACTTC. This sequence joins TRBV18 and TRBJ2-7; 8 nucleotides agree with TRBD1. Germline loops: CDR1 KGHSH, CDR2 LQKENI. The CDR3 length is 15 residues. V shed 3 bases and J 0 bases; nucleotides not matched to a gene: 4.